The rows below give T cell receptor beta chains drawn from one sample of a study of blood T cells in healthy people across ages. TCRdb independently ran MiXCR on the 5' RACE reads; one entry per CDR3 protein. The repertoire includes 1.8 million or so distinct CDR3 sequences, about two fifths of them detected once, and 20% to 25% sits in the top ten. Sequenced input: blood. The receptors derive from a human donor in good health. Both conserved end residues are part of each CDR3. D genes are given only for firm matches. Not every row has a clone size; where given, it reads once, few, many or a size class.

abundance: -; d_gene: -; j_gene: TRBJ2-7; v_gene: TRBV13; CDR3aa: CASSIGRVTGTKPYEQYF; CDR3nt: TGTGCCAGCAGCATCGGGCGGGTTACAGGGACTAAACCCTACGAGCAGTACTTC
abundance: -; d_gene: -; j_gene: TRBJ2-7; v_gene: TRBV19; CDR3aa: CASSIFGGQTYEQYF; CDR3nt: TGTGCCAGTAGTATTTTCGGGGGTCAAACCTACGAGCAGTACTTC
abundance: -; d_gene: -; j_gene: TRBJ1-6; v_gene: TRBV6-5; CDR3aa: CASSSNKNSPLHF; CDR3nt: TGTGCCAGCAGCTCCAACAAGAATTCACCCCTCCACTTT
abundance: once; d_gene: -; j_gene: TRBJ1-1; v_gene: TRBV5-5; CDR3aa: CASSLAAHRSMNTEAFF; CDR3nt: TGTGCCAGCAGCTTGGCGGCACACCGATCCATGAACACTGAAGCTTTCTTT
abundance: -; d_gene: -; j_gene: TRBJ1-4; v_gene: TRBV6-6; CDR3aa: CASRLDDGGAGEKLFF; CDR3nt: TGTGCCAGCAGGCTCGATGACGGGGGGGCGGGGGAAAAACTGTTTTTT
abundance: -; d_gene: TRBD2; j_gene: TRBJ2-4; v_gene: TRBV5-1; CDR3aa: CASSWVTGLLNIQYF; CDR3nt: TGTGCCAGCAGCTGGGTAACGGGACTATTAAACATTCAGTACTTC
abundance: -; d_gene: -; j_gene: TRBJ1-1; v_gene: TRBV5-1; CDR3aa: CASRLQANTEAFF; CDR3nt: TGCGCCAGCAGGCTGCAGGCGAACACTGAAGCTTTCTTT
abundance: -; d_gene: TRBD1; j_gene: TRBJ1-2; v_gene: TRBV5-1; CDR3aa: CASSFSGTGNINGYTF; CDR3nt: TGCGCCAGCAGCTTCTCCGGGACAGGGAACATCAATGGCTACACCTTC
abundance: -; d_gene: -; j_gene: TRBJ2-4; v_gene: TRBV7-9; CDR3aa: CASSLDERGNIQYF; CDR3nt: TGTGCCAGCAGCTTAGATGAGCGAGGGAACATTCAGTACTTC
abundance: -; d_gene: -; j_gene: TRBJ2-3; v_gene: TRBV20-1; CDR3aa: CSARKEFTDTQYF; CDR3nt: TGCAGTGCTAGAAAGGAATTCACAGATACGCAGTATTTT
abundance: few; d_gene: -; j_gene: TRBJ1-2; v_gene: TRBV30; CDR3aa: CAWTSKRLFYGYTF; CDR3nt: TGTGCCTGGACCTCAAAACGGCTCTTCTATGGCTACACCTTC
abundance: few; d_gene: TRBD1; j_gene: TRBJ1-6; v_gene: TRBV20-1; CDR3aa: CSAKRDRDNSPLHF; CDR3nt: TGCAGTGCAAAAAGGGACAGGGACAATTCACCCCTCCACTTT
abundance: few; d_gene: -; j_gene: TRBJ2-5; v_gene: TRBV7-8; CDR3aa: CASSRRGTYQETQYF; CDR3nt: TGTGCCAGCAGTCGCCGGGGTACCTACCAAGAGACCCAGTACTTC
abundance: -; d_gene: -; j_gene: TRBJ2-2; v_gene: TRBV20-1; CDR3aa: CSARASVWAGELFF; CDR3nt: TGCAGTGCTAGAGCCAGCGTATGGGCCGGGGAGCTGTTTTTT
abundance: -; d_gene: -; j_gene: TRBJ1-1; v_gene: TRBV29-1; CDR3aa: CSVARSGGLYTEAFF; CDR3nt: TGCAGCGTTGCACGATCGGGGGGGCTGTACACTGAAGCCTTCTTT
abundance: few; d_gene: -; j_gene: TRBJ1-2; v_gene: TRBV20-1; CDR3aa: CSAVQGAGGYTF; CDR3nt: TGCAGTGCTGTCCAGGGAGCGGGGGGCTACACCTTC
abundance: -; d_gene: -; j_gene: TRBJ1-1; v_gene: TRBV7-2; CDR3aa: CASSSRSYSEAFF; CDR3nt: TGTGCCAGCAGCTCTAGGAGTTATAGTGAAGCTTTCTTT
abundance: -; d_gene: -; j_gene: TRBJ2-2; v_gene: TRBV9; CDR3aa: CASSEKGRNTGELFF; CDR3nt: TGTGCCAGCAGCGAGAAGGGACGGAACACCGGGGAGCTGTTTTTT
abundance: few; d_gene: -; j_gene: TRBJ1-2; v_gene: TRBV21-1; CDR3aa: CASSKVEYGHTF; CDR3nt: TGTGCCAGCAGCAAAGTAGAGTATGGCCACACCTTC
abundance: -; d_gene: TRBD2; j_gene: TRBJ2-7; v_gene: TRBV7-2; CDR3aa: CTSSTRLAGGLTYEQYF; CDR3nt: TGTACCAGCAGCACCCGACTAGCGGGGGGGTTAACCTACGAGCAGTACTTC
abundance: -; d_gene: -; j_gene: TRBJ2-7; v_gene: TRBV27; CDR3aa: CASSPGSGVAYEQYF; CDR3nt: TGTGCCAGCAGTCCAGGGTCGGGGGTCGCCTACGAGCAGTACTTC
abundance: once; d_gene: TRBD2; j_gene: TRBJ2-3; v_gene: TRBV4-3; CDR3aa: CASSQGSLAGTDTQYF; CDR3nt: TGCGCCAGCAGCCAAGGATCACTAGCGGGCACAGATACGCAGTATTTT
abundance: few; d_gene: TRBD1; j_gene: TRBJ1-5; v_gene: TRBV7-2; CDR3aa: CASSEPGGSRPQHF; CDR3nt: TGTGCCAGCAGCGAACCAGGGGGCTCCCGGCCCCAGCATTTT
abundance: few; d_gene: TRBD2; j_gene: TRBJ2-5; v_gene: TRBV5-5; CDR3aa: CASSLGLAGRRETQYF; CDR3nt: TGTGCCAGCAGCTTGGGACTAGCGGGGAGGCGGGAGACCCAGTACTTC
abundance: few; d_gene: -; j_gene: TRBJ2-1; v_gene: TRBV12-5; CDR3aa: CASAPEGDEQFF; CDR3nt: TGTGCTAGTGCTCCAGAGGGGGATGAGCAGTTCTTC
abundance: -; d_gene: -; j_gene: TRBJ2-7; v_gene: TRBV12-5; CDR3aa: CASGFGASYEQYF; CDR3nt: TGTGCTAGTGGTTTTGGCGCGTCCTACGAGCAGTACTTC
abundance: -; d_gene: -; j_gene: TRBJ1-6; v_gene: TRBV20-1; CDR3aa: CSANSGTLNSPLHF; CDR3nt: TGCAGTGCTAATTCCGGGACATTAAACTCACCCCTCCACTTT
abundance: few; d_gene: TRBD1; j_gene: TRBJ1-2; v_gene: TRBV12-3/TRBV12-4; CDR3aa: CASSFVDRVSIGDGYTF; CDR3nt: TGTGCCAGCAGTTTCGTAGACAGGGTATCGATAGGCGATGGCTACACCTTC
abundance: -; d_gene: -; j_gene: TRBJ2-1; v_gene: TRBV7-3; CDR3aa: CASSLGRHDEQFF; CDR3nt: TGTGCCAGCAGCTTAGGCAGACACGATGAGCAGTTCTTC
abundance: few; d_gene: -; j_gene: TRBJ2-7; v_gene: TRBV7-2; CDR3aa: CASSLVASPYEQYF; CDR3nt: TGTGCCAGCAGCTTAGTCGCCTCCCCCTACGAGCAGTACTTC
abundance: -; d_gene: -; j_gene: TRBJ2-2; v_gene: TRBV5-1; CDR3aa: CASSFRRDGPNTGELFF; CDR3nt: TGCGCCAGCAGCTTTCGCCGGGACGGCCCAAACACCGGGGAGCTGTTTTTT
abundance: -; d_gene: -; j_gene: TRBJ2-7; v_gene: TRBV29-1; CDR3aa: CSVPARAEQYF; CDR3nt: TGCAGCGTCCCGGCCAGGGCCGAGCAGTACTTC
abundance: few; d_gene: -; j_gene: TRBJ2-5; v_gene: TRBV5-1; CDR3aa: CASSLVIGLRQETQYF; CDR3nt: TGCGCCAGCAGCTTGGTGATCGGGTTACGCCAAGAGACCCAGTACTTC
abundance: -; d_gene: -; j_gene: TRBJ2-5; v_gene: TRBV12-3/TRBV12-4; CDR3aa: CASSIGGGETQYF; CDR3nt: TGTGCCAGCAGTATAGGAGGAGGAGAGACCCAGTACTTC
abundance: many; d_gene: -; j_gene: TRBJ1-2; v_gene: TRBV6-1; CDR3aa: CASRTNYGYTF; CDR3nt: TGTGCCAGCCGGACTAACTATGGCTACACCTTC
abundance: once; d_gene: -; j_gene: TRBJ2-1; v_gene: TRBV10-3; CDR3aa: CAISETGGIFEQFF; CDR3nt: TGTGCCATCAGTGAGACGGGGGGCATTTTTGAGCAGTTCTTC
abundance: few; d_gene: -; j_gene: TRBJ2-1; v_gene: TRBV6-4; CDR3aa: CASSDGPSSYNEQFF; CDR3nt: TGTGCCAGCAGTGATGGACCGAGCTCCTACAATGAGCAGTTCTTC
abundance: few; d_gene: TRBD1; j_gene: TRBJ2-7; v_gene: TRBV10-3; CDR3aa: CAVSVGQAYEQYF; CDR3nt: TGTGCCGTCAGTGTAGGACAGGCCTACGAGCAGTACTTC
abundance: -; d_gene: TRBD1; j_gene: TRBJ2-3; v_gene: TRBV6-2/TRBV6-3; CDR3aa: CASSLQIEHRGTQYF; CDR3nt: TGTGCCAGCAGTCTCCAGATAGAACACAGGGGAACGCAGTATTTT
abundance: few; d_gene: TRBD1; j_gene: TRBJ1-2; v_gene: TRBV15; CDR3aa: CATSVSQGENYGYTF; CDR3nt: TGTGCCACCAGCGTAAGTCAGGGGGAGAACTATGGCTACACCTTC
abundance: -; d_gene: -; j_gene: TRBJ1-5; v_gene: TRBV27; CDR3aa: CASSRHRTEDQPQHF; CDR3nt: TGTGCCAGCAGCCGACACCGGACAGAGGATCAGCCCCAGCATTTT
abundance: -; d_gene: -; j_gene: TRBJ2-6; v_gene: TRBV24-1; CDR3aa: CATSDPARGSGANVLTF; CDR3nt: TGTGCCACCAGTGATCCGGCCAGGGGCTCCGGGGCCAACGTCCTGACTTTC
abundance: few; d_gene: TRBD2; j_gene: TRBJ2-3; v_gene: TRBV19; CDR3aa: CASSILGGGAPDTQYF; CDR3nt: TGTGCCAGTAGTATCCTTGGCGGGGGGGCCCCCGATACGCAGTATTTT
abundance: -; d_gene: TRBD2; j_gene: TRBJ2-1; v_gene: TRBV20-1; CDR3aa: CSALKTPGTSGLYNEQFF; CDR3nt: TGCAGTGCTCTTAAGACCCCCGGGACTAGCGGTCTCTACAACGAGCAGTTCTTC
abundance: -; d_gene: -; j_gene: TRBJ1-1; v_gene: TRBV29-1; CDR3aa: CSVCRGGTEAFF; CDR3nt: TGCAGCGTTTGCAGGGGAGGCACTGAAGCTTTCTTT
abundance: -; d_gene: TRBD1; j_gene: TRBJ2-7; v_gene: TRBV29-1; CDR3aa: CSAGDRAKQYF; CDR3nt: TGCAGCGCCGGGGACAGGGCCAAGCAGTACTTC
abundance: -; d_gene: -; j_gene: TRBJ2-1; v_gene: TRBV12-3/TRBV12-4; CDR3aa: CASSPVGYNEQFF; CDR3nt: TGTGCCAGCAGTCCTGTAGGGTACAATGAGCAGTTCTTC
abundance: -; d_gene: -; j_gene: TRBJ1-1; v_gene: TRBV2; CDR3aa: CASSEQGPNTEAFF; CDR3nt: TGTGCCAGCAGCGAACAGGGACCGAACACTGAAGCTTTCTTT
abundance: once; d_gene: TRBD1; j_gene: TRBJ2-1; v_gene: TRBV7-9; CDR3aa: CASSAATGGSFREQFF; CDR3nt: TGTGCCAGCAGCGCGGCGACAGGGGGCAGTTTCCGGGAGCAGTTCTTC